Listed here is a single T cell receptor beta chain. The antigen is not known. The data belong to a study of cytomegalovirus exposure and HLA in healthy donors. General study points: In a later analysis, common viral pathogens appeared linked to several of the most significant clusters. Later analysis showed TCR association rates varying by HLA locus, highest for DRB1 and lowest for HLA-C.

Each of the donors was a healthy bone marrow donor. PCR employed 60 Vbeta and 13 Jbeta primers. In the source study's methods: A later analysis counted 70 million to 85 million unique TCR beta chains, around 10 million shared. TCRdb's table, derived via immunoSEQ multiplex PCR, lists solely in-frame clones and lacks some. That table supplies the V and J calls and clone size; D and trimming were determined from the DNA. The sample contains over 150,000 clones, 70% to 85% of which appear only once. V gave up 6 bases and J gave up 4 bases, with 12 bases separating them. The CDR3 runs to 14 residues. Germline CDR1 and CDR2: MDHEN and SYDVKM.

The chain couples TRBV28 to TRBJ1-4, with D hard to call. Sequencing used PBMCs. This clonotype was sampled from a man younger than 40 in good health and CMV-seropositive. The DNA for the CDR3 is TGTGCCAGCAGCCCCGAGGAGCTTAATGAAAAACTGTTTTTT. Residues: CASSPEELNEKLFF.